This entry lists 25 T cell receptor beta chains sequenced from one sample in a study of T-cell reconstitution after alpha-beta-depleted transplantation in children. Preparation of the TCRbeta library was carried out with unique molecular identifiers. TCRdb reprocessed the PCR reads with MiXCR, giving one entry per CDR3 protein. The sample shows around 700,000 distinct CDR3 sequences, roughly 14% of them seen only once. The sequenced sample was PBMCs, obtained before TCRalphabeta/CD19-depleted stem cell transplant. The source is a girl aged 2-10 years with congenital amegakaryocytic thrombocytopenia, due to receive a stem cell transplant.

This clonotype was seen a few times. The chain employs TRBV7-8 and TRBJ2-7; 11 bases line up with TRBD1. This CDR3 contains 15 residues. In germline, CDR1 is SGHVS, CDR2 FQNEAQ. Trimming removed 3 bases from V and 3 bases from J; junction bases left unmatched: 4. The CDR3 sequence: CASSFSGTGGYEQYF. The DNA of the CDR3 is TGTGCCAGCAGCTTCTCCGGGACAGGGGGCTACGAGCAGTACTTC.

This clonotype was counted a few times. The chain uses TRBV5-1 and TRBJ1-3; unclear D gene. Germline-derived CDR1 and CDR2 are SGHRS and YFSETQ. This CDR3 is built from 13 residues. V dropped 2 bases and J dropped 5 bases, with 8 bases sitting between them. The CDR3 region is CASSFSGRNTIYF. CDR3 sequence (DNA): TGCGCCAGCAGCTTCTCGGGGAGAAACACCATATATTTT.

The V gene is TRBV14, the J gene TRBJ2-7; 14 bases are a match to TRBD2. CDR1 and CDR2 from the germline V gene are SGHDN and FVKESK. The CDR3 is 15 residues long. V shed 1 base, J shed 10 bases, and the junction held 6 bases outside the gene matches. In DNA, the CDR3 is TGTGCCAGCAGCCAAGCCGGGACTAGCGGGAGTTTACAGTACTTC. This codes for CASSQAGTSGSLQYF.

This clonotype was recorded many times. The rearrangement links TRBV10-3 to TRBJ2-1, with a possible D match to TRBD1 (6 bases). V lost 6 bases, J lost 4 bases, and 10 bases lay in between. The V gene's germline CDR1 is ENHRY and CDR2 SYGVKD. CDR3 length: 13 amino acids. The CDR3 sequence is CAIRWGRYNEQFF. The CDR3 coding sequence is TGTGCCATCAGATGGGGGCGATACAATGAGCAGTTCTTC.

The genes are TRBV7-9 and TRBJ2-6, with a possible D match to TRBD2 (5 bases). The CDR3 has 15 residues. CDR1 and CDR2 from the germline V gene are SEHNR and FQNEAQ (reference sequence). V shed 3 bases and J shed 4 bases, with 10 bases lying between them. The CDR3 DNA sequence: TGTGCCAGCAGCTTTTTACCGGGAGGGGCCAACGTCCTGACTTTC. It specifies CASSFLPGGANVLTF. Supplemented by reference TRBV7-9 and TRBJ2-6, the full variable domain reads DTGVSQNPRHKITKRGQNVTFRCDPISEHNRLYWYRQTLGQGPEFLTYFQNEAQLEKSRLLSDRFSAERPKGSFSTLEIQRTEQGDSAMYLCASSFLPGGANVLTFGAGSRLTVL.

Note on this clonotype: Being one base from a much bigger clone, this may be a read error. The chain is built from TRBV4-2 and TRBJ1-2, with unresolved D. The germline V and J ends were trimmed by 4 bases and 4 bases, with 16 bases remaining between them. Germline values: CDR1 LGHNA, CDR2 YNFKEQ. The CDR3 runs to 15 residues. The CDR3 DNA reads TGTGCCAGCAGCCCAGAGGGCATTTTCACCTATGGCTACACCTTC. Its translation is CASSPEGIFTYGYTF.

This clonotype came up many times. V gene TRBV20-1 combines with J gene TRBJ2-5, with D unclear. CDR1 and CDR2 from the germline V gene are DFQATT and SNEGSKA (reference sequence). CDR3 length: 12 amino acids. The germline V and J ends were trimmed by 0 bases and 4 bases, with 6 bases remaining between them. The CDR3 nucleotides read TGCAGTGCTAGAGATCTCCGAGAGACCCAGTACTTC. Translating gives CSARDLRETQYF.

This clonotype has ten or more counts. The genes are TRBV20-1 and TRBJ2-1, with a possible D match to TRBD2 (6 bases). Trimming shortened V by 5 bases and J by 10 bases, and 12 bases separated the two germline ends. The CDR3 covers 11 residues. Looked up from germline, CDR1 is DFQATT and CDR2 is SNEGSKA (reference sequence). The CDR3 DNA reads TGCAGTGCTCTACCTGCGGGAGAGCAGTTCTTC. It is translated as CSALPAGEQFF.

This clonotype was seen only a few times. The gene calls are TRBV7-8 and TRBJ1-3; the D gene is possibly TRBD1 (6 bases). This CDR3 comprises 15 residues. The V and J ends lost 1 base and 6 bases respectively, with 13 bases between them. Germline assignment: CDR1 SGHVS and CDR2 FQNEAQ. The DNA of the CDR3 is TGTGCCAGCAGCTTAGAGATAGGGGGGCAAAACACCATATATTTT. Translated, it gives CASSLEIGGQNTIYF.

This clonotype was observed a few times. V usage is TRBV10-1 and J usage is TRBJ2-2; D might be TRBD1 (6 bases). CDR1 WNHNN and CDR2 SYGVQD come from the germline V gene (reference sequence). The CDR3 sequence is 14 residues long. Deletions cut 4 bases from V and 6 bases from J, with 12 bases between. The CDR3 region is CASSGGGEAGELFF. DNA of the CDR3: TGCGCCAGCAGTGGAGGGGGAGAGGCCGGGGAGCTGTTTTTT.

The count of this clonotype is one. The chain recombines TRBV6-5 with TRBJ2-5; D not resolved. The CDR3 loop spans 14 amino acids. CDR1 is MNHEY and CDR2 is SVGAGI in the germline V gene. The V gene lost 4 bases and the J gene lost 1 base, with 10 bases spanning the gap. The DNA of the CDR3 is TGTGCCAGCAGTTCGACCTGGGCCCAAGAGACCCAGTACTTC. Its protein product is CASSSTWAQETQYF.

This clonotype was detected many times. The rearrangement uses TRBV10-3 and TRBJ2-1, with no clear D. The V end was cut by 3 bases, the J end by 3 bases, with 12 bases between. Germline V gene lookup returns CDR1 ENHRY and CDR2 SYGVKD. There are 15 residues in the CDR3. Here the CDR3 reads CAISDPATHYNEQFF. The CDR3 bases are TGTGCCATCAGTGATCCGGCCACTCACTACAATGAGCAGTTCTTC.

There are a few counts of this clonotype. The chain employs TRBV25-1 and TRBJ2-7, with D possibly TRBD2 on 6 matching bases. CDR1 is MGHDK and CDR2 is SYGVNS in the germline V gene. The CDR3 runs 14 residues. Trimming took 2 bases from V and 3 from J, leaving 11 bases between them. DNA of the CDR3: TGTGCCAGCAGTGAAGGAGGGGTAAGCTACGAGCAGTACTTC. Its protein is CASSEGGVSYEQYF.

In this sample, this clonotype turned up many times. This chain connects TRBV5-1 to TRBJ2-7; D gene unclear. The CDR3 loop spans 13 amino acids. The germline CDR1 and CDR2 sequences are SGHRS and YFSETQ. V gave up 0 bases and J gave up 3 bases, with 7 bases separating them. The CDR3 coding sequence is TGCGCCAGCAGCTTGGTAACCAACTACGAGCAGTACTTC. Translating it yields CASSLVTNYEQYF.

At least ten counts were recorded for this clonotype. In DNA, the CDR3 is TGTGCCAGCAGCCCATGGACAGGGGGGAACATTCAGTACTTC. It specifies CASSPWTGGNIQYF. This chain joins TRBV7-2 and TRBJ2-4; 10 bases are a match to TRBD1. Germline CDR1 reads SGHTA; CDR2 reads FQGNSA. This CDR3 is built from 14 residues. V dropped 5 bases and J dropped 7; count of bases not matched to a gene: 5. Full variable domain (outside the CDR3, taken from reference TRBV7-2 and TRBJ2-4): GAGVSQSPSNKVTEKGKDVELRCDPISGHTALYWYRQSLGQGLEFLIYFQGNSAPDKSGLPSDRFSAERTGGSVSTLTIQRTQQEDSAVYLCASSPWTGGNIQYFGAGTRLSVL.

A few counts support this clonotype. V and J are TRBV5-6 and TRBJ1-6; D is undetermined. Looked up from germline, CDR1 is SGHDT and CDR2 is YYEEEE. The V end lost 0 bases, the J end lost 9 bases, and 7 bases lay between the germline ends. The length of the CDR3 is 13 residues. This CDR3 is CASSLGRVSPLHF. The CDR3 nucleotides are TGTGCCAGCAGCTTGGGCCGGGTTTCACCCCTCCACTTT. Variable domain in full (rest from reference TRBV5-6 and TRBJ1-6): DAGVTQSPTHLIKTRGQQVTLRCSPKSGHDTVSWYQQALGQGPQFIFQYYEEEERQRGNFPDRFSGHQFPNYSSELNVNALLLGDSALYLCASSLGRVSPLHFGNGTRLTVT.

The table lists this clonotype with a few counts. The chain is built from TRBV29-1 and TRBJ2-2; D not resolved. The CDR3 runs to 12 residues. Germline lookup yields CDR1 SQVTM and CDR2 ANQGSEA. Trimming cost V 6 bases and J 3 bases, with 8 bases left between them. The CDR3 DNA is TGCAGCGTCCCCAGTCACACCGGGGAGCTGTTTTTT. The encoded protein is CSVPSHTGELFF.

This clonotype appeared many times. The V and J genes are TRBV5-1 and TRBJ2-3; D is unresolved. CDR1 and CDR2 (germline): SGHRS, YFSETQ. V lost 0 bases and J lost 2, with 10 bases in between. This CDR3 contains 15 residues. The CDR3, as DNA: TGCGCCAGCAGCTTGGTCCGACCCTTCACAGATACGCAGTATTTT. Translating gives CASSLVRPFTDTQYF.

This clonotype was seen a few times. This sequence joins TRBV5-1 and TRBJ2-1; 12 bases align to TRBD1. The V gene end was trimmed by 6 bases and the J gene end by 8 bases; junction bases not matched to a gene: 6. There are 14 residues in the CDR3. CDR1 SGHRS and CDR2 YFSETQ come from the germline V gene. CDR3: CASTGTGGTDEQFF. CDR3 in DNA: TGCGCCAGCACCGGGACAGGGGGCACCGATGAGCAGTTCTTC.

This clonotype was seen many times. J is TRBJ1-5 and V is TRBV20-1; the match to TRBD1 covers 8 bases. Germline-derived CDR1 and CDR2 are DFQATT and SNEGSKA (reference sequence). Losses at the gene ends were 0 bases for V and 6 bases for J; bases not matched to a gene: 10. This CDR3 is 16 amino acids long. As DNA, the CDR3 is TGCAGTGCTAGAGACGCCGGACAGGGCTTTCGTCAGCCCCAGCATTTT. Translated, it gives CSARDAGQGFRQPQHF.

Ten or more counts support this clonotype. Mismatch with germline at one junction end may stem from a read error. The chain joins TRBV12-3 or TRBV12-4 to TRBJ2-5; D might be TRBD2 (6 bases). The CDR3 is 12 amino acids. The CDR3, as DNA: TGTGCCAGCAACTCCATCACTAGCCCGATGCTCTTC. Translation gives CASNSITSPMLF.

This clonotype was found many times. The chain has TRBV29-1 and TRBJ2-5, with D unresolved. V was trimmed by 4 bases and J by 1 base, leaving 19 bases between them. Germline V gene data show CDR1 as SQVTM and CDR2 as ANQGSEA. The CDR3 length is 16 residues. This CDR3 reads CSVASTFVVVQETQYF. CDR3 nucleotides: TGCAGCGTTGCTTCAACTTTTGTCGTAGTCCAAGAGACCCAGTACTTC.

There are many counts of this clonotype. The rearrangement uses TRBV5-1 and TRBJ2-1; D might be TRBD1 or TRBD2, each matching 6 bases. The V end was cut by 3 bases, the J end by 2 bases, with 12 bases between. This CDR3 has 15 residues. Per germline, CDR1 SGHRS and CDR2 YFSETQ. This CDR3 reads CASSSEGVPYNEQFF. The CDR3 bases are TGCGCCAGCAGCTCGGAGGGGGTCCCCTACAATGAGCAGTTCTTC.

In the case of this clonotype: A much larger clone differs by one base, so this may be a read error. The CDR3 DNA follows: TGTGCCACCAGCTTAGACTTCGCTAGCGGAACTAGCACAGATACGCAGTATTTT. Encoded protein: CATSLDFASGTSTDTQYF. The rearrangement links TRBV11-2 to TRBJ2-3, with 7 bases lining up with TRBD2. The CDR3 contains 18 residues. From germline, CDR1 is SGHAT and CDR2 FQNNGV.

Many counts were recorded for this clonotype. The gene calls are TRBV6-1 and TRBJ2-1; D unresolved. This CDR3 contains 18 residues. Germline V gives CDR1 MNHNS, CDR2 SASEGT. V lost 6 bases to trimming and J lost 4 bases, with 25 bases between them. CDR3 sequence (DNA): TGTGCCAGCAGCCCCGGGTGGGGAAAAGGGATACGGTACAATGAGCAGTTCTTC. Translating it yields CASSPGWGKGIRYNEQFF.